Listed here is a single TCR beta chain. The target antigen is unknown. Germline V gene data show CDR1 as GTSNPN and CDR2 as SVGIG (reference sequence). Between the trimmed V and J ends, which lost 6 bases and 1 base, there was a span of 10 bases. The CDR3 totals 14 residues. The sample is drawn from a study of STAT5B mutations in CD4+ large granular lymphocyte leukemia. Study results and limitations: Higher CD4+ than CD8+ T-LGLL clonality might reflect small sample size.

Data came from immunoSEQ multiplex PCR; TCRdb stores just in-frame clones and leaves some out. The sample yields some 40,000 clones, roughly 85% seen once. The sequencing sample was made of CD4+ T cells from blood buffy coats. This TCR was sampled from a human donor in good health. The chain is built from TRBV30 and TRBJ2-6; perhaps D is TRBD1 or TRBD2 (7 bases each). CDR3 loop: CACQGGSGANVLTF. Written as DNA, the CDR3 is TGTGCCTGCCAGGGGGGGTCTGGGGCCAACGTCCTGACTTTC.